The 2 T cell receptor beta chains reported below all come from one sample, sequenced in a study of cytomegalovirus exposure and HLA in healthy donors (TCRdb year 2017). The protocol used for the library was the immunoSEQ multiplex PCR assay. Held by TCRdb, this immuneACCESS table contains in-frame sequences only and omits some clones. Under half of the omission traces to an unresolved V gene where checked; the cause of the rest is unknown. The sample has approximately 230,000 clones on record, roughly 87% of them singletons. Approximately 12% of the sample goes to the ten largest clones. The sequenced material came from PBMCs. These receptors all stem from a man between 18 and 35 years old in good health and CMV-seropositive.

The chain employs TRBV6-5 and TRBJ2-3, with TRBD1 matching over 7 bases. Trimming cost V 4 bases and J 8 bases; bases outside gene matches: 9. Germline CDR1 is MNHEY and CDR2 is SVGAGI. This CDR3 contains 14 residues. CDR3 region: CASSFQGETGTQYF. CDR3 DNA: TGTGCCAGCAGTTTTCAGGGGGAAACGGGTACGCAGTATTTT.

This clone was picked up one time. This chain joins TRBV29-1 and TRBJ2-2; 8 nucleotides line up with TRBD2. This CDR3 region has 13 residues. Germline-derived CDR1 and CDR2 are SQVTM and ANQGSEA. The V gene end was trimmed by 5 bases and the J gene end by 5 bases; junction bases not matched to a gene: 4. DNA for the CDR3: TGCAGCGTTCGTCGGGGGGGAACCGGGGAGCTGTTTTTT. It yields the protein CSVRRGGTGELFF.